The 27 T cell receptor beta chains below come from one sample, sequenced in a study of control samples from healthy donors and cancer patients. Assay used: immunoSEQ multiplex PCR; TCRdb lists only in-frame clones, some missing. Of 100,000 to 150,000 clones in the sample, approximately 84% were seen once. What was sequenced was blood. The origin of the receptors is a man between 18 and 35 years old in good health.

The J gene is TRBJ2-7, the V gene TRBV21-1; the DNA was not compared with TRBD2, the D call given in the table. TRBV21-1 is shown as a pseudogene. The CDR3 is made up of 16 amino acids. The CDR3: CASSNMTSGSIGEQYF. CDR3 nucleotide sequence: TGTGCCAGCAGCAATATGACTAGCGGGAGTATTGGCGAGCAGTACTTC.

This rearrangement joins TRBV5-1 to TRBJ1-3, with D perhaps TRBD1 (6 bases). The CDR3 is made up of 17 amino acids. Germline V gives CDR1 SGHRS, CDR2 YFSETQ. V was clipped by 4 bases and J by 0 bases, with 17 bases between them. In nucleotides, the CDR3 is TGCGCCAGCAGCCTGGAGGTTGGGGGCGGCTCTGGAAACACCATATATTTT. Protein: CASSLEVGGGSGNTIYF.

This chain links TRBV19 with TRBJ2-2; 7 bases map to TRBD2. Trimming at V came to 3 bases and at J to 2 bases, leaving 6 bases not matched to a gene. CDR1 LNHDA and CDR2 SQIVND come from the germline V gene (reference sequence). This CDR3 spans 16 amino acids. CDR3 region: CASSIVSGINTGELFF. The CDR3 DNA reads TGTGCCAGTAGTATCGTAAGCGGGATAAACACCGGGGAGCTGTTTTTT.

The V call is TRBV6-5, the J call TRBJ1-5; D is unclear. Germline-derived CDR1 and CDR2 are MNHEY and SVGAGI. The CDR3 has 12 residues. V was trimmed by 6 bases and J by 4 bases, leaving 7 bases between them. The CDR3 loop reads CASSQLNQPQHF. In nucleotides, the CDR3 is TGTGCCAGCAGCCAGTTAAATCAGCCCCAGCATTTT.

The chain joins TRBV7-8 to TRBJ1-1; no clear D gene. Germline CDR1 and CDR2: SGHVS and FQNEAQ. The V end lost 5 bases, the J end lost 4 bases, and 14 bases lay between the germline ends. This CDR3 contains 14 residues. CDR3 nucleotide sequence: TGTGCCAGCAGCAGAGATGGGGAAGGCACTGAAGCTTTCTTT. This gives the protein CASSRDGEGTEAFF.

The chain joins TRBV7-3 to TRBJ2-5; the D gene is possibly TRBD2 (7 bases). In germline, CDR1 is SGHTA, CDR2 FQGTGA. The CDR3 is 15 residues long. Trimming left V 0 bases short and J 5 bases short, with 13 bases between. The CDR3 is CASSLTSRGAETQYF. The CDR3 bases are TGTGCCAGCAGCTTAACGTCCCGGGGGGCCGAGACCCAGTACTTC.

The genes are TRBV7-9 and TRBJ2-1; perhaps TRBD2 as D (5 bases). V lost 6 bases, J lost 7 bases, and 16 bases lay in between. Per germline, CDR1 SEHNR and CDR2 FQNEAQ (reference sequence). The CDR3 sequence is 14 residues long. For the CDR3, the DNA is TGTGCCAGCAGTTCCACGGAGCGGACGAATGAGCAGTTCTTC. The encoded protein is CASSSTERTNEQFF.

The CDR3 DNA follows: TGTGCCAGCAGCTTGTTGGCAGGGACCACAGATACGCAGTATTTT. This codes for CASSLLAGTTDTQYF. The chain is built from TRBV5-6 and TRBJ2-3, with D perhaps TRBD1 or TRBD2 (5 bases each). CDR1 and CDR2 from the germline V gene are SGHDT and YYEEEE. This CDR3 has 15 residues. V was trimmed by 1 base and J by 2 bases, leaving 11 bases between them.

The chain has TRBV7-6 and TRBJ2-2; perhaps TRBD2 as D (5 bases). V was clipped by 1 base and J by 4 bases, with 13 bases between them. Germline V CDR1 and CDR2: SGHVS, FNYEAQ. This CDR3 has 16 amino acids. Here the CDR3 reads CASSLVLSGITGELFF. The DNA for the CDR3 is TGTGCCAGCAGCTTAGTGTTGTCGGGGATCACCGGGGAGCTGTTTTTT.

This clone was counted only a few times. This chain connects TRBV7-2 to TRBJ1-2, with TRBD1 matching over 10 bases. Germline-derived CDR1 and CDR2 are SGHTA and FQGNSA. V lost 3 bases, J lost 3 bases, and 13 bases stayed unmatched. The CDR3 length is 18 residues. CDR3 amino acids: CASSFGGTGEAGDYGYTF. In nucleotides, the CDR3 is TGTGCCAGCAGCTTTGGAGGGACAGGGGAGGCCGGGGACTATGGCTACACCTTC.

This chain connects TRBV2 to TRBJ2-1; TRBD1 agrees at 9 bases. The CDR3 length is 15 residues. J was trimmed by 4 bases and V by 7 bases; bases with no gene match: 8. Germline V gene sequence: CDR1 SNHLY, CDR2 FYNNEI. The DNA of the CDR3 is TGTGCCAGCAATCGGTGGGGACAGGGATACAATGAGCAGTTCTTC. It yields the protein CASNRWGQGYNEQFF. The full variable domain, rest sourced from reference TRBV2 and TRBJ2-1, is EPEVTQTPSHQVTQMGQEVILRCVPISNHLYFYWYRQILGQKVEFLVSFYNNEISEKSEIFDDQFSVERPDGSNFTLKIRSTKLEDSAMYFCASNRWGQGYNEQFFGPGTRLTVL.

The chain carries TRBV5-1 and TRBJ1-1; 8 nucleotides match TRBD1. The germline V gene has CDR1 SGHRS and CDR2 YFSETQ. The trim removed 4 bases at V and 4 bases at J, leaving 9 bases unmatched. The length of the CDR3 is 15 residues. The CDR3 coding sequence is TGCGCCAGCAGCCCAGGGGGCGGGAGGGGCACTGAAGCTTTCTTT. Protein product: CASSPGGGRGTEAFF.

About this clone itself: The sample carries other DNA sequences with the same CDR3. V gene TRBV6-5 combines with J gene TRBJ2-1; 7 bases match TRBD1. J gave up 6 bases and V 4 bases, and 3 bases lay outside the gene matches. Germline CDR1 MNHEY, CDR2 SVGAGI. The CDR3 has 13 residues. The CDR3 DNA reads TGTGCCAGCAGTTCCCCAGGGGGCAATGAGCAGTTCTTC. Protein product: CASSSPGGNEQFF.

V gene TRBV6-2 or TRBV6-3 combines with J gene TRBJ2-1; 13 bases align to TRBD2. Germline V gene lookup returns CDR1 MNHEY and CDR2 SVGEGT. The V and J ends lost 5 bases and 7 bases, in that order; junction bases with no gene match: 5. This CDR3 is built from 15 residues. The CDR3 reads CASSLTSGRKNEQFF. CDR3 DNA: TGTGCCAGCAGTCTGACTAGCGGGAGGAAAAATGAGCAGTTCTTC.

The CDR3 region is CASSYPGTGIGYTF. CDR3 coding DNA: TGTGCCAGCAGTTACCCCGGGACAGGGATTGGCTACACCTTC. This chain joins TRBV25-1 and TRBJ1-2; 9 positions agree with TRBD1. Germline values: CDR1 MGHDK, CDR2 SYGVNS. CDR3 length equals 14 residues. J lost 7 bases, V lost 5 bases, and 8 bases had no gene match.

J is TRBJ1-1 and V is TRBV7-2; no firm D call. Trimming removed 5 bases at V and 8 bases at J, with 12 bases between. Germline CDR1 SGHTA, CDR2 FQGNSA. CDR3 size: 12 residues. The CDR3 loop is CASSPPSWEAFF. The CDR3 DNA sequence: TGTGCCAGCAGCCCACCTTCTTGGGAAGCTTTCTTT.

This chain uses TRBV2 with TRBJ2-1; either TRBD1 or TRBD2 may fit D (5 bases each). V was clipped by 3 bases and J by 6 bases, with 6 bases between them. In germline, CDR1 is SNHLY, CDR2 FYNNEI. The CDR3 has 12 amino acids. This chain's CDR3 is CASSDGGNEQFF. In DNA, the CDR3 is TGTGCCAGCAGTGATGGGGGCAATGAGCAGTTCTTC.

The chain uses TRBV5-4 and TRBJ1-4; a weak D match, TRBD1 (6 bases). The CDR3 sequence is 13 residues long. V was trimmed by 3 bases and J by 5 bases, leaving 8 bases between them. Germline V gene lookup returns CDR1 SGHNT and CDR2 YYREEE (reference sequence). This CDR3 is CASSYTGNEKLFF. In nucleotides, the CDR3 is TGTGCCAGCAGCTACACAGGGAATGAAAAACTGTTTTTT.

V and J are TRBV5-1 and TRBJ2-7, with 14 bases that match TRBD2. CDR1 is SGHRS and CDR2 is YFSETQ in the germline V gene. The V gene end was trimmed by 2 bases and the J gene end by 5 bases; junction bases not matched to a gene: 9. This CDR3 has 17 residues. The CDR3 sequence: CASSFSGTSGSVDEQYF. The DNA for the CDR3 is TGCGCCAGCAGCTTCTCCGGGACTAGCGGGAGTGTCGACGAGCAGTACTTC.

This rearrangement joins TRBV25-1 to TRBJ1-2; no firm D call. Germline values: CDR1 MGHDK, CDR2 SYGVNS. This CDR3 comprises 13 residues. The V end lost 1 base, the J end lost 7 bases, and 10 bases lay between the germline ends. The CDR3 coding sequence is TGTGCCAGCAGTGAATTAGGTTCAGGTGGCTACACCTTC. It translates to CASSELGSGGYTF.

The CDR3 is CASSQGRQGAYEQYF. Written as DNA, the CDR3 is TGCGCCAGCAGCCAAGGAAGACAGGGGGCTTATGAGCAGTACTTC. The chain has TRBV4-3 and TRBJ2-7; TRBD1 agrees at 10 bases. The V gene's germline CDR1 is LGHNA and CDR2 YSLEER. The V and J ends lost 1 base and 7 bases, in that order; junction bases with no gene match: 7. This CDR3 has 15 amino acids.

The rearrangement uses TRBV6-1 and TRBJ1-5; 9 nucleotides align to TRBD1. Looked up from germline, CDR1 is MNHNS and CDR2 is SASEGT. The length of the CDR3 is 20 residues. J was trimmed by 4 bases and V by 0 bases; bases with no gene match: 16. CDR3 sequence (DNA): TGTGCCAGCAGTGAAGCGCTATTTGGCCCATCCGGGACAGGGAATCAGCCCCAGCATTTT. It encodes CASSEALFGPSGTGNQPQHF.

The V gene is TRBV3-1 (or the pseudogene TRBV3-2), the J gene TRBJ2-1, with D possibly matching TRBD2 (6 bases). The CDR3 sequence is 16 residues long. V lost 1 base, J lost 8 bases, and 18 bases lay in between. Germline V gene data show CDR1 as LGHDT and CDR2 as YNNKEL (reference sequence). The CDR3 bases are TGTGCCAGCAGCCAAGGGAGGGTACGGACCAACCATGAGCAGTTCTTC. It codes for CASSQGRVRTNHEQFF.

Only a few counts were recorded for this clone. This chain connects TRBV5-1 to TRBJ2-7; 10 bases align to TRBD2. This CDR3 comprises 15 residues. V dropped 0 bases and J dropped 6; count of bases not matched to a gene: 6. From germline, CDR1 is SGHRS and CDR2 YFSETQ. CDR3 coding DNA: TGCGCCAGCAGCTTGGCTCTAGCGGGAGCTGGCGAGCAGTACTTC. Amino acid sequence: CASSLALAGAGEQYF. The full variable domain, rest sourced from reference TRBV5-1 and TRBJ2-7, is KAGVTQTPRYLIKTRGQQVTLSCSPISGHRSVSWYQQTPGQGLQFLFEYFSETQRNKGNFPGRFSGRQFSNSRSEMNVSTLELGDSALYLCASSLALAGAGEQYFGPGTRLTVT.

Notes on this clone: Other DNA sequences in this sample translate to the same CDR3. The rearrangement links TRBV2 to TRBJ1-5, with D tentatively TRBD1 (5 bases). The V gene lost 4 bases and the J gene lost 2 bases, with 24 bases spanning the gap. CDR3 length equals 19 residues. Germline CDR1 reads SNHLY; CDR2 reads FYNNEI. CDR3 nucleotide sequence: TGTGCCAGCAGTGGGGGTCGGGGGGGACGATATCGAGGCAATCAGCCCCAGCATTTT. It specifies CASSGGRGGRYRGNQPQHF.

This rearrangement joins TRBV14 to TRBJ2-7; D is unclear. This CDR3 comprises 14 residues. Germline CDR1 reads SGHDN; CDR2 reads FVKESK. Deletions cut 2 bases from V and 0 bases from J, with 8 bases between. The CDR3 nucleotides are TGTGCCAGCAGCCAATTCCAAAGCTCCTACGAGCAGTACTTC. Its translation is CASSQFQSSYEQYF.

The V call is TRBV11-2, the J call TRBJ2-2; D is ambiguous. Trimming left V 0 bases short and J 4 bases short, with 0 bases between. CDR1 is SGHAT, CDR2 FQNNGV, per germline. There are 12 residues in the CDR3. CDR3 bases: TGTGCCAGCAGCTTAGACACCGGGGAGCTGTTTTTT. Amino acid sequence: CASSLDTGELFF.